Listed below are T cell receptor beta chains from one sample, sequenced in a study of T cell changes during pregnancy in multiple sclerosis. Profiled with immunoSEQ multiplex PCR; TCRdb holds only in-frame clones, not every one. Of around 44,000 clones detected, around 90% appear once; the ten largest clones hold approximately 1%. Here the sequenced sample was CD4+ T cells from peripheral blood mononuclear cells, taken in the second trimester of pregnancy. Receptor source: a female donor with multiple sclerosis, enrolled in a pregnancy study. The CDR3 runs from the conserved cysteine through the conserved F or W. D genes are given only for firm matches. Size is stated for part of the rows, as once, few or many counts, or as a class when the clone is expanded.

J gene | D gene | clone size | V gene | CDR3 DNA | CDR3 protein
TRBJ1-1 | TRBD1 | . | TRBV7-2 | TGTGCCAGCAGCGACACGGGGACAGGGATTACTGAAGCTTTCTTT | CASSDTGTGITEAFF
TRBJ2-1 | TRBD2 | . | TRBV19 | TGTGCCAGTAGCCTTCGGACTAGCGGGATGGGCTCCTACAATGAGCAGTTCTTC | CASSLRTSGMGSYNEQFF
TRBJ2-1 | . | . | TRBV9 | TGTGCCAGCAGCGTAGGGCGGGGCGGGTTCAATGAGCAGTTCTTC | CASSVGRGGFNEQFF
TRBJ1-5 | TRBD1 | . | TRBV2 | TGTGCCAGCAGTGAACTGGACAGGAATCAGCCCCAGCATTTT | CASSELDRNQPQHF
TRBJ2-7 | TRBD1 | . | TRBV19 | TGTGCCAGTAGTTCCGCCACAGGGGGCGCTTTCCACGAGCAGTACTTC | CASSSATGGAFHEQYF
TRBJ2-1 | TRBD2 | . | TRBV19 | TGTGCCAGTAGTATAGATCAAGCGGGATCCTACAATGAGCAGTTCTTC | CASSIDQAGSYNEQFF
TRBJ2-2 | . | . | TRBV9 | TGTGCCAGCAGCCTGACGGGTCAGAACACCGGGGAGCTGTTTTTT | CASSLTGQNTGELFF
TRBJ1-1 | . | few | TRBV4-1 | TGCGCCAGCAGCCAACAACAGGGTCTGAACACTGAAGCTTTCTTT | CASSQQQGLNTEAFF
TRBJ1-2 | TRBD1 | . | TRBV2 | TGTGCCAGCAGGGGGACAGGGGGCTACACCTTC | CASRGTGGYTF
TRBJ2-1 | TRBD2 | . | TRBV5-4 | TGTGCCAGCACCCTAAATCGGGGACTAGCGGCTATAAGCTCCTACAATGAGCAGTTCTTC | CASTLNRGLAAISSYNEQFF
TRBJ2-1 | TRBD2 | . | TRBV5-6 | TGTGCCAGCAGCTTGCTGTACCCTAGCGGGAGCTACAATGAGCAGTTCTTC | CASSLLYPSGSYNEQFF
TRBJ1-1 | . | medium-sized | TRBV7-2 | TGTGCCAGCAGCTTAGCGGCAGGGGAAGCTTTCTTT | CASSLAAGEAFF
TRBJ2-1 | . | . | TRBV2 | TGTGCCAGCAGTGTCATGACAGGGAGGAGTGAGCAGTTCTTC | CASSVMTGRSEQFF
TRBJ2-3 | . | . | TRBV4-1 | TGCGCCAGCAGGAGGACAGTGGAATTTACAGATACGCAGTATTTT | CASRRTVEFTDTQYF
TRBJ2-7 | TRBD1 | . | TRBV6-1 | TGTGCCAGCACACGTCGACAGGGGCCTCAGGGGCAGTACTTC | CASTRRQGPQGQYF
TRBJ2-3 | TRBD1 | . | TRBV19 | TGTGCCAGTAGTATGGGACAGGGACCAGATACGCAGTATTTT | CASSMGQGPDTQYF
TRBJ2-1 | . | . | TRBV28 | TGTGCCAGCAGCACGCTTGGCGGGAACAATGAGCAGTTCTTC | CASSTLGGNNEQFF
TRBJ2-6 | . | . | TRBV5-6 | TGTGCCAGCGATCGGGATACCGGGGCCAACGTCCTGACTTTC | CASDRDTGANVLTF
TRBJ2-1 | TRBD2 | . | TRBV5-1 | TGCGCCAGCAGCGGGGGCGGGAGGTCCTACAATGAGCAGTTCTTC | CASSGGGRSYNEQFF
TRBJ2-2 | . | . | TRBV9 | TGTGCCAGCAGCGTAGCTCACACCGGGGAGCTGTTTTTT | CASSVAHTGELFF
TRBJ2-2 | TRBD1 | . | TRBV5-8 | TGTGCCAGCAGCTTACAGGGGCCGAACACCGGGGAGCTGTTTTTT | CASSLQGPNTGELFF
TRBJ1-2 | TRBD1 | once | TRBV2 | TGTGCCAGCAGTGATACAGGGGTTCGGCACTATGGCTACACCTTC | CASSDTGVRHYGYTF
TRBJ2-6 | TRBD2 | medium-sized | TRBV6-1 | TGTGCCAGCAGTGCTCTAGCGGGCGGGTACTCTGGGGCCAACGTCCTGACTTTC | CASSALAGGYSGANVLTF
TRBJ2-1 | . | . | TRBV5-1 | TGCGCCAGCAGCTCTAATTCTGGTTCCTACAATGAGCAGTTCTTC | CASSSNSGSYNEQFF
TRBJ2-7 | TRBD1 | . | TRBV5-4 | TGTGCCAGCAGCCCGCCCCCGGGACAGGGCCCCACGCCCTACGAGCAGTACTTC | CASSPPPGQGPTPYEQYF
TRBJ2-7 | TRBD2 | . | TRBV28 | TGTGCCAGCACCCCCGGGACTAGAAGGTCCTACGAGCAGTACTTC | CASTPGTRRSYEQYF
TRBJ2-7 | . | . | TRBV10-3 | TGTGCCATCAGCGTCACGGGATCGCCGGGGGAGCAGTACTTC | CAISVTGSPGEQYF
TRBJ2-1 | . | . | TRBV18 | TGTGCCAGCTCCCTCTTGGGGACTTTCATTAATGAGCAGTTCTTC | CASSLLGTFINEQFF
TRBJ2-2 | TRBD1 | . | TRBV5-1 | TGCGCCAGCAGCTTGACTCAGGGGGCCCTGAACACCGGGGAGCTGTTTTTT | CASSLTQGALNTGELFF
TRBJ2-7 | TRBD2 | . | TRBV7-7 | TGTGCTAGCAGCTTAGCTAGCGGGAGAGACTACGAGCAGTACTTC | CASSLASGRDYEQYF
TRBJ2-5 | TRBD2 | . | TRBV7-2 | TGTGCCAGCAGCTCTAGGCCCCCCGGGGGGGACGAAGAGACCCAGTACTTC | CASSSRPPGGDEETQYF
TRBJ1-1 | . | . | TRBV6-1 | TGTGCCACCACTATCTCCCCGAACACTGAAGCTTTCTTT | CATTISPNTEAFF
TRBJ1-1 | TRBD1 | few | TRBV7-2 | TGTGCCAGCAGCTTAGTAGGACAGGGGGCCTCTGAAGCTTTCTTT | CASSLVGQGASEAFF
TRBJ2-1 | . | . | TRBV29-1 | TGCAGCGCGAGGGGGGGTTACAATGAGCAGTTCTTC | CSARGGYNEQFF
TRBJ2-3 | TRBD2 | . | TRBV5-1 | TGCGCCAGCAGCCTGACCCTGGGGGGGAGGGCCGCGGCAGATACGCAGTATTTT | CASSLTLGGRAAADTQYF
TRBJ2-1 | . | . | TRBV19 | TGTGCCAGTACCAGGGCCTACAATGAGCAGTTCTTC | CASTRAYNEQFF
TRBJ1-2 | . | . | TRBV2 | TGTGCCAGCAACCGCCGGACTGTATCGGGATCCTATGGCTACACCTTC | CASNRRTVSGSYGYTF
TRBJ2-1 | TRBD2 | . | TRBV19 | TGTGCCAGTTCTCTAGCGGGAGGGGCCTACAATGAGCAGTTCTTC | CASSLAGGAYNEQFF
TRBJ2-3 | . | . | TRBV10-3 | TGTGCCATCAGTGAGTCGGCGGGGAGCACAGATACGCAGTATTTT | CAISESAGSTDTQYF
TRBJ2-7 | . | . | TRBV6-5 | TGTGCCAGCATGATTTCTGCCCGTGAGGAGCAGTACTTC | CASMISAREEQYF
TRBJ1-6 | . | . | TRBV29-1 | TGCAGCGTTGAAGGGACTCCTGGATCACCCCTCCACTTT | CSVEGTPGSPLHF
TRBJ2-7 | . | once | TRBV5-1 | TGCGCCAGCAGCCCTCGTAGAGGGATTGAGCAGTACTTC | CASSPRRGIEQYF
TRBJ1-2 | . | . | TRBV19 | TGTGCCAGTGCGCCCGGGACACTTATCTTTAACTATGGCTACACCTTC | CASAPGTLIFNYGYTF
TRBJ2-2 | TRBD2 | . | TRBV9 | TGTGCCAGCAGCGCCCGGGAGGAGGGACTAGCTTTCACCGGGGAGCTGTTTTTT | CASSAREEGLAFTGELFF
TRBJ2-3 | TRBD1 | . | TRBV6-4 | TGTGCCAGCAGTGTAGACAGGGTTGCAGATACGCAGTATTTT | CASSVDRVADTQYF
TRBJ2-3 | TRBD2 | . | TRBV2 | TGTGCCAGCAGTGATAGCGGGAGCGTCACAGATACGCAGTATTTT | CASSDSGSVTDTQYF
TRBJ2-4 | TRBD1 | . | TRBV19 | TGTGCCAGCAGCCGACAGGGTAACGCCAAAAACATTCAGTACTTC | CASSRQGNAKNIQYF
TRBJ2-7 | TRBD1 | . | TRBV6-6 | TGTGCCACTTGGACAGGGGCTTTCATTGTGGAGCAGTACTTC | CATWTGAFIVEQYF
TRBJ1-1 | . | . | TRBV9 | TGCGCCAGCAGCGTCGGAGCCTCGAACACTGAAGCTTTCTTT | CASSVGASNTEAFF
TRBJ1-1 | TRBD1 | . | TRBV28 | TGTGCCAGCAGCCCACCGGGACAGGGAGCTTTCTTT | CASSPPGQGAFF
TRBJ1-5 | . | . | TRBV28 | TGTGCCACAGTGTATGATAGCAATCAGCCCCAGCATTTT | CATVYDSNQPQHF
TRBJ2-5 | TRBD1 | . | TRBV2 | TGTGCCAGCAGTGACCAGGGGGCCCCGCCGACCCAGTACTTC | CASSDQGAPPTQYF